This T cell receptor (beta chain) appears in the sequencing data of a study of blood T cell repertoires in COVID-19 (dated by TCRdb to the early 2020s). With regard to the full study: The collaborator samples originated in the United States, Italy and Spain and spanned the acute and convalescent phases of COVID-19. The material from the prospective study consisted of cDNA or gDNA derived from T cells, B-cell-depleted T cells, or PBMCs. Subjects who had been exposed to COVID-19, were actively infected with it, or had recovered from it provided the deeply sampled blood TCRbeta repertoires that made up the dataset. The repertoires were released in a freely available public database intended as a resource for research on the immune response to SARS-CoV-2. Samples were obtained from the ongoing ImmuneRACE study (first 160 participants) and from approximately 1,200 subjects provided by 6 global collaborators. The sample metadata nearly always contained a de-identified subject ID, COVID-19 status, age in years and sex. Where HLA class I and class II types were available, the types were taken from metadata supplied by the sample provider, not from assay-based typing. Overall study results and their limits: The quantity of clinical and demographic metadata differed by source and by participant and was supplied without curation.

This clone is a singleton in its sample. The clone's antigen remains unknown. Per-base qualities were not stored, and no clone one base away is much larger. V was cut back by 7 bases and J by 9 bases, leaving a gap of 22 bases between them. CDR1 is given as LNHDA and CDR2 as SQIVND, both from the germline V gene (reference sequence). The CDR3 spans 15 residues, from the cysteine through the phenylalanine. Only the CDR3 DNA stays, 45 bases, in frame from base 1. The immunoSEQ Assay, a bias-controlled multiplex PCR, was used to amplify TCRbeta CDR3 regions from genomic DNA. Under the source paper's analysis protocol: The number of nucleated cells in each sample was estimated by amplification of reference gene primers within the assay. To quantify the absolute abundance of each unique TCRbeta CDR3 rearrangement, sequence reads were collapsed and filtered. For each sample, productive Simpson clonality was calculated by taking the square root of Simpson's diversity index across productive rearrangements. What TCRdb holds here is the immuneACCESS table cut down to in-frame rearrangements. Part of the clones is not present; checked against another copy, under half of the missing clones reflect an unresolved V gene, and the others are unexplained. V and J calls and clone size are given by that table; D and trimming were obtained from the DNA. The table for this sample lists 370,000 or so clones; about four fifths of them were counted only once. Of the sample, around 1.1% falls within the top ten clones.

Collaborating institutions collected whole blood in K2EDTA tubes following their own protocols. For TCRbeta analysis, collaborators shipped samples in one of three forms: frozen whole blood, isolated PBMCs, or DNA extracted from either of those sample types. The rearranged chain carries TRBV19 and TRBJ2-1; the D gene is perhaps TRBD1, from 5 matching bases. This TCR derives from a human donor with acute or convalescent COVID-19. The donor label of this sample is uncertain. The sequencing sample was made of peripheral blood. The CDR3 loop reads CASISGRGLPSEQFF. The bases are TGTGCCAGTATAAGTGGTAGGGGATTGCCTTCTGAGCAGTTCTTC.